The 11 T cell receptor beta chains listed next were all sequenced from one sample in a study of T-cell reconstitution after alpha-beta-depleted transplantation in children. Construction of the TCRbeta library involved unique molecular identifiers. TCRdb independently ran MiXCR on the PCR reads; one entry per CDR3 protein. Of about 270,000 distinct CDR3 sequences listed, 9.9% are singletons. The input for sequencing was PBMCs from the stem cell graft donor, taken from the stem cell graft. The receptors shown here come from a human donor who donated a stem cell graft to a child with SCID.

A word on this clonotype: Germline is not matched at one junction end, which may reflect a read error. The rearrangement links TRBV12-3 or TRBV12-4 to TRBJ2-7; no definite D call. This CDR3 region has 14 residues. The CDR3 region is CAISFGVGRTEQYF. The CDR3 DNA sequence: TGTGCCATCAGTTTCGGAGTGGGCCGAACCGAGCAGTACTTC.

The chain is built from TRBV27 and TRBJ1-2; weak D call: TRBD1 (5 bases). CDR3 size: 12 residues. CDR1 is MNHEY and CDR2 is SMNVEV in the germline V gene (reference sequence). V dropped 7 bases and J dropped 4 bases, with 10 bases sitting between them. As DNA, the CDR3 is TGTGCCAGCAAGGGGTCCACCTATGGCTACACCTTC. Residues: CASKGSTYGYTF.

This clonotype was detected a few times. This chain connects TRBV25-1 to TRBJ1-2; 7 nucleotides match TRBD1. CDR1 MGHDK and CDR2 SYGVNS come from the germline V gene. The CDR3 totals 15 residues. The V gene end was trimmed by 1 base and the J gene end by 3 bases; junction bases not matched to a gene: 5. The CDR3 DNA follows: TGTGCCAGCAGTGAATTGCCAGGGGGGGACTATGGCTACACCTTC. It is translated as CASSELPGGDYGYTF.

The CDR3 nucleotides read TGTGCCAGCAGCTTGCCGGGACAGGGGGGAACAGATACGCAGTATTTT. Translated, it gives CASSLPGQGGTDTQYF. The rearrangement links TRBV7-9 to TRBJ2-3; TRBD1 matches 11 bases. V shed 3 bases, J shed 3 bases, and the junction held 5 bases outside the gene matches. Germline CDR1 and CDR2: SEHNR and FQNEAQ (reference sequence). The CDR3 spans 16 residues. The variable domain in full, with the rest retrieved from reference TRBV7-9 and TRBJ2-3, is DTGVSQNPRHKITKRGQNVTFRCDPISEHNRLYWYRQTLGQGPEFLTYFQNEAQLEKSRLLSDRFSAERPKGSFSTLEIQRTEQGDSAMYLCASSLPGQGGTDTQYFGPGTRLTVL.

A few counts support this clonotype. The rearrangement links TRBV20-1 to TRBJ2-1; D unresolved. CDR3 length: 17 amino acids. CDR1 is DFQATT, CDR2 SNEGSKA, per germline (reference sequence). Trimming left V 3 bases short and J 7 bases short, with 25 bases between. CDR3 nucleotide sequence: TGCAGTGCTAGGGGGTTCTTGTTGGCTAAATTCGGGAATGAGCAGTTCTTC. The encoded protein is CSARGFLLAKFGNEQFF.

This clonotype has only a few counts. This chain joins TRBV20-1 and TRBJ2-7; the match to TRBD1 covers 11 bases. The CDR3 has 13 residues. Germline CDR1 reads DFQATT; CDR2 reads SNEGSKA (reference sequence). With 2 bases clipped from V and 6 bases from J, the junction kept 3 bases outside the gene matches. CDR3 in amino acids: CSARRTGGAEQYF. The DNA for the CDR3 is TGCAGTGCTAGAAGGACAGGGGGCGCCGAGCAGTACTTC.

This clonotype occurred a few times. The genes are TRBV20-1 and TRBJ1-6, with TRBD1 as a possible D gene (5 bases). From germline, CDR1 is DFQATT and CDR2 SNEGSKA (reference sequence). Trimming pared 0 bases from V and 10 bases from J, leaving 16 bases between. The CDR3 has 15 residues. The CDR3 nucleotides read TGCAGTGCTAGAGAACATGAAAGGGGAGAGTCACCCCTCCACTTT. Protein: CSAREHERGESPLHF.

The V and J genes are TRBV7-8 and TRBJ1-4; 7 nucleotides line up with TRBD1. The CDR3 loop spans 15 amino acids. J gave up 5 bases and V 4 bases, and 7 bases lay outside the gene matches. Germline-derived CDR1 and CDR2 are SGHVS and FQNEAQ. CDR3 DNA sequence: TGTGCCAGCAGCTCGGACGGGACAGCAAATGAAAAACTGTTTTTT. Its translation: CASSSDGTANEKLFF.

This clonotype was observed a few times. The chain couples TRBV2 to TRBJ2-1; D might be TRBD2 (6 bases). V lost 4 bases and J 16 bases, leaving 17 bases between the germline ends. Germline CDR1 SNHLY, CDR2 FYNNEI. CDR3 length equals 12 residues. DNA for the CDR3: TGTGCCAGCAGTGGGTTCGGGGACTCAGAATTCTTC. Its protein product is CASSGFGDSEFF. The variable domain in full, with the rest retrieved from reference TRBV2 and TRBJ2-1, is EPEVTQTPSHQVTQMGQEVILRCVPISNHLYFYWYRQILGQKVEFLVSFYNNEISEKSEIFDDQFSVERPDGSNFTLKIRSTKLEDSAMYFCASSGFGDSEFFGPGTRLTVL.

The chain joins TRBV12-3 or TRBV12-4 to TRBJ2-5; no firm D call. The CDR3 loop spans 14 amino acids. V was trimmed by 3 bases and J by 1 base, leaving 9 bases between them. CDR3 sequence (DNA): TGTGCCAGCAGTTTTTTTGCAGGCCAAGAGACCCAGTACTTC. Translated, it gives CASSFFAGQETQYF.

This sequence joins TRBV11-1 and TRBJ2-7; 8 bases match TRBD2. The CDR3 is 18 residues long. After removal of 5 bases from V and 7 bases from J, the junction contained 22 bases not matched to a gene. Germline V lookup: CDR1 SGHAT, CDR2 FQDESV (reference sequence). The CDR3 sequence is CASSPAAGGGYGAREQYF. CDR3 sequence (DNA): TGTGCCAGCAGCCCTGCGGCGGGGGGAGGCTATGGAGCTCGTGAGCAGTACTTC.